This T cell receptor (beta chain) is from a study of blood T cell repertoires in COVID-19. Turning to the study itself: Whether acute or convalescent, the COVID-19 samples came from the United States, Italy and Spain. Nucleic acid was either cDNA or gDNA, and it came from T cells, B-cell-depleted T cells, or PBMCs.

The data were produced by immunoSEQ multiplex PCR, yet TCRdb's version contains in-frame clones alone and is incomplete. The sample holds fewer than 250,000 clones, about 83% seen once. CDR3 size: 16 residues. V lost 0 bases to trimming and J lost 7 bases, with 18 bases between them. CDR1 is MNHNY, CDR2 SVGAGI, per germline (reference sequence). This chain uses TRBV6-6 with TRBJ1-2; maybe TRBD1 (5 bases). This receptor was taken from a middle-aged woman with active or convalescent COVID-19. The sequenced sample consisted of peripheral blood. In DNA form, the CDR3 reads TGTGCCAGCAGTTACTCGGAGGGGCCCCGGTATGGTGGCTACACCTTC. It yields the protein CASSYSEGPRYGGYTF.